One T cell receptor beta chain is described in this entry. The antigen remains unidentified. This sample stems from a study of Graves' ophthalmopathy and Graves' hyperthyroidism. General observations from the study: Sensitivity of roughly 88% and specificity of less than 82% were achieved when a 13-signature model separated ophthalmopathy from stable hyperthyroidism. Ophthalmopathy progression prediction by the model yielded a sensitivity of approximately 71% and a specificity of approximately 72%.

Amplification of TCR beta CDR3 regions used RNA transcripts. In the first round, RT-PCR was carried out with HTBI primers, and a multiplex PCR formed the second round. From the multiplex PCR reads, TCRdb called clonotypes with MiXCR, one entry per CDR3 protein. Of 660,000 or so distinct CDR3 sequences listed, about 40% are singletons. The CDR3 spans 16 residues. Germline loops: CDR1 LGHNT, CDR2 FRNRAP. The sample consisted of peripheral blood. The chain links TRBV12-5 to TRBJ2-7, with 11 bases that match TRBD2. The sequence derives from an adult man with Graves' ophthalmopathy. CDR3: CASSYPGLADIYEQYF. The CDR3 DNA sequence: TGTGCCAGCAGTTACCCGGGACTAGCGGATATCTACGAGCAGTACTTC.